This T cell receptor beta chain was observed in a study of lymphopenia after photon versus proton radiotherapy. Study-level results: After the lymphocyte nadir, photon-treated repertoires showed oligoclonal expansion, especially of CD8+ Temra cells. Only patients who died were analyzed for survival; proton advantage is unproven. Under photons, naive T cells and diversity fell while effector/memory populations rose.

This table comes from immunoSEQ multiplex PCR, and its TCRdb copy is limited to in-frame clones, with some not included. This table has 35,000 to 45,000 clones, under 90% appearing once. Notes on this clone: What it recognizes is unknown.

Germline V gene lookup returns CDR1 MGHRA and CDR2 YSYEKL. This CDR3 region has 17 residues. The ends lost 4 bases at V and 5 bases at J; junction bases unmatched: 10. The chain recombines TRBV4-1 with TRBJ2-1; 11 nucleotides agree with TRBD2. The sequences come from peripheral blood, collected from a patient treated with photon-based radiotherapy. This clonotype originated in a man in his fifties or sixties with gastric cancer. The DNA of the CDR3 is TGCGCCAGCAGCCCTGTAGCGGGAGGGCCGAGAAACAATGAGCAGTTCTTC. It codes for CASSPVAGGPRNNEQFF.